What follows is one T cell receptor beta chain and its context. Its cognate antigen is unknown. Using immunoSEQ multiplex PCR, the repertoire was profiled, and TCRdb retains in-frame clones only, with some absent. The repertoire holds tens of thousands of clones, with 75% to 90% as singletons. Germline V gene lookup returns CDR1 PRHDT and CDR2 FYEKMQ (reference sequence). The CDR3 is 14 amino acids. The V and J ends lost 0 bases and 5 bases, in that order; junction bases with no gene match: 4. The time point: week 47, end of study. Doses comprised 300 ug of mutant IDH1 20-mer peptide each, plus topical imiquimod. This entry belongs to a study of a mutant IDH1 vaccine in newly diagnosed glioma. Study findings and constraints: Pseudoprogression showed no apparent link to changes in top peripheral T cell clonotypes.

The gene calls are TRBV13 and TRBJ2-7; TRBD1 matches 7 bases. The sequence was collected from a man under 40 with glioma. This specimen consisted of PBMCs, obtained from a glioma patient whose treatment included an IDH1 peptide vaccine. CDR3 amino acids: CASSLGQGNDEQYF. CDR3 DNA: TGTGCCAGCAGCTTAGGACAGGGGAACGACGAGCAGTACTTC.